The T cell receptor beta chain described here comes from a study of spatial heterogeneity in lung cancer (dated by TCRdb to the late 2010s). In the study overall: The donors were about 65 patients from the lung TRACERx cohort who had early-stage, untreated non-small cell lung cancer. Follow-up PBMC samples were sequenced whenever available, and the median time to follow-up was roughly two years after resection. Beta-chain transcripts were consistently detected in greater numbers than alpha-chain transcripts, which likely reflects a higher abundance of beta-chain transcripts. In the raw uncorrected reads, each unique combination of TCR and UMI appeared more than ten times on average. The study quantitatively compared TCR alpha and beta repertoires across multiple tumor regions, matched nontumor lung and blood in non-small cell lung cancer. Nonsynonymous mutation counts, determined by whole-exome sequencing of tumor tissue, were related to TCR repertoire features. Both alpha and beta chains were TCR-sequenced in samples taken at surgery, namely 220 tumor regions, around 64 matched nontumor lung samples and a few dozen PBMC samples. Paper-wide results and their limitations: Only 14 patients were included in the comparisons of baseline and follow-up blood repertoires. Confirming at a functional level the hypothesis that regional TCRs recognize regional mutations was considered to require additional single-cell paired TCR alpha and beta sequencing. Ubiquitous expanded tumor TCRs showed up in blood more often at tumor resection than at routine follow-up.

Receptor amplification or capture employed 5' RACE. Sequenced using a NextSeq 500. In the TCR library protocol, a unique molecular identifier was attached to each TCR cDNA molecule so that PCR and sequencing errors could be corrected. Regarding the original processing steps: TCR identification, UMI-based error correction and CDR3 extraction were all carried out with Decombinator tools. TCRs above a frequency of 2 per 1,000, corresponding to the top 1% of the tumor frequency distribution, were defined as expanded. Rényi diversity was computed with the R vegan package after subsampling each repertoire 100 times to 5,000 TCRs. CDR3 similarity networks were constructed using string-kernel similarity of amino acid triplets, with links drawn between CDR3s whose pairwise similarity was above 0.82. TCRdb handled the public reads itself, with Q25 trimming in fastp and clone calling in MiXCR, and kept productive beta chains. Each entry is one CDR3 protein sequence, shown with its most common DNA and genes. The V and J calls and clone size are TCRdb's, not the authors'. The sample contains roughly 70,000 distinct CDR3 sequences, approximately 9% of them found a single time. Roughly 1.8% of the sample is held by the ten biggest clonotypes.

The time point label of this sample denotes: blood at routine non-recurrence follow-up after resection. TCR sequencing used whole RNA extracted from tumor and nontumor lung tissue, or from cryopreserved PBMC samples, without cell sorting. Only patients with enough RNA available from two or more tumor regions were chosen for TCR sequencing. This clonotype was seen at least ten times. This receptor's antigen is unknown. No much larger clone is present one base from it, and per-base qualities are unavailable. The source was PBMCs, collected at follow-up. This sequence originates from a female donor with early-stage non-small cell lung cancer.

The CDR3 amino acid sequence is: CATSDFPGGKNIQYF. The sequenced DNA is TGTGCCACCAGTGATTTCCCAGGGGGCAAAAACATTCAGTACTTC. The V and J segments used are TRBV24-1 and TRBJ2-4; 7 bases in between match TRBD1. At the junction V is shortened by 1 base and J by 3 bases; bases outside the gene matches: 2. The CDR3 sequence holds 15 residues, the cysteine and phenylalanine included. Only the CDR3 region is kept as DNA, spanning 45 bases read in frame from base 1. In the germline V gene, CDR1 corresponds to KGHDR and CDR2 to SFDVKD.